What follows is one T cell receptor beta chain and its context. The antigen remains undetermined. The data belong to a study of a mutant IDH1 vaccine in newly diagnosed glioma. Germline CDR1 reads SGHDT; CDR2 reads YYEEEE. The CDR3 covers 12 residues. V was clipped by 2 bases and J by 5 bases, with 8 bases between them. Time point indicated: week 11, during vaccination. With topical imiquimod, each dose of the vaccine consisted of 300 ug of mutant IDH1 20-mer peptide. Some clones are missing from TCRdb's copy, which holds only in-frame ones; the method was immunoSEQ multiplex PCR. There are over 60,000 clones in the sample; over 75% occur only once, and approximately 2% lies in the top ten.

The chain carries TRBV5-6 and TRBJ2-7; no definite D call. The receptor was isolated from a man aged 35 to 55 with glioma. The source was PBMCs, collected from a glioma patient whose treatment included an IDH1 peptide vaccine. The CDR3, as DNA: TGTGCCAGCAGCTTTATAAGGAACGAGCAGTACTTC. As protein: CASSFIRNEQYF.